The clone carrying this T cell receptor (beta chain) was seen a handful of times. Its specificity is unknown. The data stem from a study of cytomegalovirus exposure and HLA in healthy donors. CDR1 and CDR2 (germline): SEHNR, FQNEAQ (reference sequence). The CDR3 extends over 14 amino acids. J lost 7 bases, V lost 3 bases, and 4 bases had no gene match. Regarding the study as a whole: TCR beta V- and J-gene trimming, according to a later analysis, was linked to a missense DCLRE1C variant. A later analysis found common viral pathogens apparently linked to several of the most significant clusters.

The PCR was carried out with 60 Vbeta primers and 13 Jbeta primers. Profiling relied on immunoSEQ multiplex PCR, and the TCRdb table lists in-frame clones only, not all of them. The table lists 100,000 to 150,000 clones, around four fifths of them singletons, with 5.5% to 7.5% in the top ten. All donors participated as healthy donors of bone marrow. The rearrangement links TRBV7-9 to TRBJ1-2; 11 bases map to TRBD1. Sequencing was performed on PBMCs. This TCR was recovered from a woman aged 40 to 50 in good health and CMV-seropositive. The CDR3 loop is CASSFGQGALGYTF. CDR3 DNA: TGTGCCAGCAGCTTTGGACAGGGGGCGCTTGGCTACACCTTC.